This TCR beta chain came from a study of T cell responses to AZD1222 COVID-19 vaccine. This table comes from immunoSEQ multiplex PCR, and its TCRdb copy is limited to in-frame clones, with some not included. The sample contains some 140,000 clones, 90% of which appear only once. General study results and limits: Donors were chiefly white British, with a greater number of females, and clonal diversity was perhaps underestimated.

There are 13 residues in the CDR3. Germline CDR1 is MNHEY and CDR2 is SVGAGI. V lost 5 bases, J lost 8 bases, and 15 bases lay in between. Comments on this clone: Its antigen is unknown.

The material sequenced was peripheral blood, taken on day 0 of AZD1222 vaccination. The V and J genes are TRBV6-5 and TRBJ1-2; D might be TRBD1 (5 bases). The receptor comes from an adult in good health. CDR3 sequence (DNA): TGTGCCAGCAGTCCTCAGGGCGCGCTGGGCTACACCTTC. Its translation is CASSPQGALGYTF.